This T cell receptor (beta chain) was sequenced in a study of cytomegalovirus exposure and HLA in healthy donors. The study's findings and limits: It was reported in a later analysis that an Asian-associated ancestry cluster showed fewer N-insertions than the roughly 620-donor mean.

Primers: 60 Vbeta forward and 13 Jbeta reverse. Using immunoSEQ multiplex PCR, the repertoire was profiled, and TCRdb retains in-frame clones only, with some absent. This sample yields around 150,000 clones, of which less than 80% are seen a single time; about 6.8% belongs to the top ten. This clone was seen more than once but under ten times. Its specificity is not known. The sequence derives from a man aged 40-49 years in good health and CMV-seropositive. The sequenced sample consisted of PBMCs.

The CDR3 DNA reads TGCGCCAGCAGCCCCGGACTAGGGGGGAATGAGCAGTTCTTC. This sequence encodes CASSPGLGGNEQFF. The V call is TRBV10-1, the J call TRBJ2-1; D might be TRBD2 (7 bases). CDR1 is WNHNN, CDR2 SYGVQD, per germline (reference sequence). Trimming removed 6 bases at V and 7 bases at J, with 16 bases between. The CDR3 extends over 14 amino acids.